The subject of this entry is one T cell receptor beta chain. Its antigen remains unidentified. No conserved phenylalanine or tryptophan is present at the end of the CDR3, so a read error is the likely explanation. TCRdb reprocessed the reads with MiXCR, giving one entry per CDR3 protein. The sample holds about 700,000 distinct CDR3 sequences; around a third are singletons and the top ten take 15% to 20%. The data were obtained in a study of T cell repertoires in cytomegalovirus infection. Study context: TCR beta signatures that were public indicated CMV infection and matching HLA type.

The study, taken as a whole, reports: Totalled public TCR beta family frequency picked out people who carried CMV plus the relevant HLA. It was HLA-C-restricted CMV-specific TCR beta clonotypes that dominated the response ex vivo.

Germline loops: CDR1 SGHVT, CDR2 SQSDAQ. The CDR3 sequence is 11 residues long. Trimming removed 8 bases at V and 8 bases at J, with 10 bases between. The starting material was cultured PBMCs, obtained from culture after CMV antigen stimulation. This TCR was sampled from a human donor in good health (CMV status not recorded). Some clones in this sample may be carry-over from other donors' samples. The rearrangement links TRBV7-4 to TRBJ2-1; maybe TRBD1 (5 bases). CDR3 in amino acids: CASPKGDEQFS. The CDR3 DNA sequence: TGTGCCAGCCCAAAAGGGGATGAGCAGTTCTCC.